The 8 T cell receptor beta chains listed next were all sequenced from one sample in a study of chemoradiotherapy in HPV16-positive cancers. Profiling relied on immunoSEQ multiplex PCR, and the TCRdb table lists in-frame clones only, not all of them. The sample lists roughly 16,000 clones, just under 80% occurring once. Sample collection occurred from a patient who underwent chemoradiotherapy. These receptors originate from a human donor with HPV-associated anogenital cancer.

This chain uses TRBV27 with TRBJ1-2; TRBD1 is a possible D gene (5 bases). The germline V gene encodes CDR1 MNHEY and CDR2 SMNVEV (reference sequence). Trimming left V 6 bases short and J 7 bases short, with 15 bases between. The CDR3 totals 13 residues. The CDR3: CASSAGGDSGYTF. In DNA form, the CDR3 reads TGTGCCAGCAGCGCCGGGGGGGATTCTGGCTACACCTTC.

The chain uses TRBV2 and TRBJ2-5; D perhaps matches TRBD1 (6 bases). Between the trimmed V and J ends, which lost 6 bases and 7 bases, there was a span of 24 bases. The CDR3 sequence is 16 residues long. The germline V gene has CDR1 SNHLY and CDR2 FYNNEI. This CDR3 reads CASSRLRDTIGRTQYF. The CDR3 nucleotides read TGTGCCAGCAGCCGTCTCCGGGACACCATAGGGCGGACCCAGTACTTC.

The chain is built from TRBV28 and TRBJ1-1, with 7 bases identical to TRBD1. Per germline, CDR1 MDHEN and CDR2 SYDVKM. The CDR3 contains 15 residues. With 6 bases clipped from V and 5 bases from J, the junction kept 12 bases outside the gene matches. The CDR3 nucleotides read TGTGCCAGCAGACAGACCGGGACAGAGAAGACTGAAGCTTTCTTT. Protein sequence: CASRQTGTEKTEAFF.

This clone was observed once. This chain connects TRBV2 to TRBJ2-2; D is uncertain. V lost 5 bases and J 4 bases, leaving 11 bases between the germline ends. The germline CDR1 and CDR2 sequences are SNHLY and FYNNEI. The CDR3 consists of 14 residues. CDR3 loop: CASSRRRTTGELFF. In DNA form, the CDR3 reads TGTGCCAGCAGTAGAAGGCGGACCACCGGGGAGCTGTTTTTT.

The rearrangement uses TRBV2 and TRBJ2-3; 14 nucleotides agree with TRBD2. The CDR3 totals 16 residues. The J segment lost 5 bases and the V segment lost 5 bases, leaving 6 bases of the junction unmatched. Germline V lookup: CDR1 SNHLY, CDR2 FYNNEI. In DNA form, the CDR3 reads TGTGCCAGCAGTCCGACTAGCGGGGGGGCTTTAGATACGCAGTATTTT. Amino acid sequence: CASSPTSGGALDTQYF.

This clone was seen a handful of times. V gene TRBV18 combines with J gene TRBJ1-1; D ambiguous. This CDR3 is 15 amino acids long. The germline V gene has CDR1 KGHSH and CDR2 LQKENI. V was cut by 3 bases and J by 4 bases, with 15 bases left in between. CDR3 DNA: TGTGCCAGCTCACCCGAAGGGTTAACGAGCACTGAAGCTTTCTTT. This codes for CASSPEGLTSTEAFF.

The J gene is TRBJ2-2, the V gene TRBV5-1; TRBD2 matches 13 bases. CDR1 is SGHRS and CDR2 is YFSETQ in the germline V gene. J was trimmed by 4 bases and V by 2 bases; bases with no gene match: 2. The CDR3 contains 16 residues. CDR3 in amino acids: CASSLRTSGGTGELFF. CDR3 DNA sequence: TGCGCCAGCAGCTTAAGGACTAGCGGGGGCACCGGGGAGCTGTTTTTT.

This sequence joins TRBV4-3 and TRBJ1-2; D may be TRBD1 (6 bases). With 0 bases removed from V and 4 bases from J, the gap between germline ends came to 12 bases. CDR3 length equals 15 residues. Germline V gives CDR1 LGHNA, CDR2 YSLEER. CDR3 in amino acids: CASSQEIQGAYGYTF. The CDR3 DNA sequence: TGCGCCAGCAGCCAAGAAATACAGGGTGCCTATGGCTACACCTTC.